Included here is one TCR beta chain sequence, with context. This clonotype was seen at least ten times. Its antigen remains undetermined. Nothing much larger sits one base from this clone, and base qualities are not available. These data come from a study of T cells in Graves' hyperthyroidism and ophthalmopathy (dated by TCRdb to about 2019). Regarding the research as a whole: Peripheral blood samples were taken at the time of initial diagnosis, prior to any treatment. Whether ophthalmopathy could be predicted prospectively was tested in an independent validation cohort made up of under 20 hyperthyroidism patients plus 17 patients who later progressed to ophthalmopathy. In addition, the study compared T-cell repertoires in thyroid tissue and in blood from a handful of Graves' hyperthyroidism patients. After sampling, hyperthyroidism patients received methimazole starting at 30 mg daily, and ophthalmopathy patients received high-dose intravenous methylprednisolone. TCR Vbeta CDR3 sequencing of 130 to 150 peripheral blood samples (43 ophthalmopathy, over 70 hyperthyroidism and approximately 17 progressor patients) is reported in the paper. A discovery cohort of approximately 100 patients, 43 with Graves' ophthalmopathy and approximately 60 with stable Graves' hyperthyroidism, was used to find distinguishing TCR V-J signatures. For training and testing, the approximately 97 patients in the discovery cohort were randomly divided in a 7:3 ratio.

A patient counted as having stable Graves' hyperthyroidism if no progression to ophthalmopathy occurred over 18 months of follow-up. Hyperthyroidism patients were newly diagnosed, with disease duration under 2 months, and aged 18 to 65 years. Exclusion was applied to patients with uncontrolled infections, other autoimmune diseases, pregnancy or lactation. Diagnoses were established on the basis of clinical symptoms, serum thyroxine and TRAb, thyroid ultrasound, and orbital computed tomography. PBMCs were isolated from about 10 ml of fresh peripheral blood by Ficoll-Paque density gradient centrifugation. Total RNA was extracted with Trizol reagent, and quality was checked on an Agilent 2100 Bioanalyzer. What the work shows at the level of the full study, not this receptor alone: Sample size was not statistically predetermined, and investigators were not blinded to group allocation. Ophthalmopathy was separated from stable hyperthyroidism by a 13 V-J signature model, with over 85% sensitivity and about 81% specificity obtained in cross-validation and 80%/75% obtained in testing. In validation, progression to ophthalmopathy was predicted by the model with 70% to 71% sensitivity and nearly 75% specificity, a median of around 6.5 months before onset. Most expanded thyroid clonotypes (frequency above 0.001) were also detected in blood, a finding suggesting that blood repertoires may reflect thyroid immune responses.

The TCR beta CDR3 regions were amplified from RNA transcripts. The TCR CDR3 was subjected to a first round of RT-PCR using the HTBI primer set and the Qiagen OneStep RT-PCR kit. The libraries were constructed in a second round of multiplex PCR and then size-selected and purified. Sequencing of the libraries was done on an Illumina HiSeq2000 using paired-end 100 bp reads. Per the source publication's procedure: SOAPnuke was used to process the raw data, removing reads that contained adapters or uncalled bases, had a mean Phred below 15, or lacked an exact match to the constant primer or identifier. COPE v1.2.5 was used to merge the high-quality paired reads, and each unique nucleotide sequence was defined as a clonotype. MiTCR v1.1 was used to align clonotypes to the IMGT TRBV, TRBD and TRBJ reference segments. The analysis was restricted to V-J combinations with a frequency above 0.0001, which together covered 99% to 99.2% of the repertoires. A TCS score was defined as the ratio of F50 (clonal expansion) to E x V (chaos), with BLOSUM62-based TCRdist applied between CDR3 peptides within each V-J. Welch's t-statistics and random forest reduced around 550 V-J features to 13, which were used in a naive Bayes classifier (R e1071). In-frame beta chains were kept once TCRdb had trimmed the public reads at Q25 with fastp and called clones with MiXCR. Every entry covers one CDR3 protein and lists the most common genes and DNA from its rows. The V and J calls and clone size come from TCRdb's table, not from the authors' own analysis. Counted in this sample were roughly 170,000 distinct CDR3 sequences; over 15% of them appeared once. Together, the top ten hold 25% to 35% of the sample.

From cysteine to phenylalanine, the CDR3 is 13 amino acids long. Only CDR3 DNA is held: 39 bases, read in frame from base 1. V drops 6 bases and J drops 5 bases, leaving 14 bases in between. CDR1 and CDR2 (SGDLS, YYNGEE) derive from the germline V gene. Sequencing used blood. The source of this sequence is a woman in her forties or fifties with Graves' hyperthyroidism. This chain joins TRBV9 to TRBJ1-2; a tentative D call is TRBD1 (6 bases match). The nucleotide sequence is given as TGTGCCAGCAACCACAGGGATGGTTATGGCTACACCTTC. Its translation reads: CASNHRDGYGYTF.